The 8 T cell receptor beta chains below all came from one sample that was sequenced in a study of T cell responses to AZD1222 COVID-19 vaccine. Clones were read by immunoSEQ multiplex PCR, and TCRdb kept only the in-frame ones, dropping some. This table holds 86,000 or so clones, around nine tenths found once. The sample here was peripheral blood, taken on day 0 of AZD1222 vaccination. The source of these receptors is an adult in good health.

The chain joins TRBV15 to TRBJ2-7; TRBD1 agrees at 7 bases. The trim removed 1 base at V and 2 bases at J, leaving 5 bases unmatched. Per germline, CDR1 LNHNV and CDR2 YYDKDF (reference sequence). The CDR3 extends over 15 amino acids. CDR3 in DNA: TGTGCCACCAGCAGAGGGACAGGACTTACCTACGAGCAGTACTTC. Amino acids: CATSRGTGLTYEQYF.

The CDR3 loop reads CASSQDEAAYQPQHF. The CDR3 DNA sequence: TGCGCCAGCAGCCAAGATGAGGCGGCATATCAGCCCCAGCATTTT. V usage is TRBV4-1 and J usage is TRBJ1-5; D call uncertain. V lost 0 bases, J lost 5 bases, and 11 bases lay in between. The V gene's germline CDR1 is MGHRA and CDR2 YSYEKL. The CDR3 has 15 amino acids.

The gene calls are TRBV19 and TRBJ1-1; possibly TRBD1 for D (5 bases). The CDR3 runs to 11 residues. Germline V gives CDR1 LNHDA, CDR2 SQIVND (reference sequence). Trimming left V 2 bases short and J 12 bases short, with 10 bases between. For the CDR3, the DNA is TGTGCCAGTAGTATAACCGGGGGGTCTTTCTTT. Translating it yields CASSITGGSFF.

The rearrangement links TRBV5-4 to TRBJ1-2; D perhaps matches TRBD1 (6 bases). V was pared by 3 bases and J by 8 bases, with 23 bases between. Germline V lookup: CDR1 SGHNT, CDR2 YYREEE (reference sequence). CDR3 length equals 16 residues. The CDR3 loop reads CASSSKGTPASLGYTF. The DNA for the CDR3 is TGTGCCAGCAGCTCAAAGGGGACACCCGCCTCGTTAGGCTACACCTTC.

The chain joins TRBV2 to TRBJ2-3, with TRBD2 identical over 10 bases. The CDR3 is 14 residues long. The ends lost 7 bases at V and 4 bases at J; junction bases unmatched: 5. In germline, CDR1 is SNHLY, CDR2 FYNNEI. CDR3 residues: CASNKREGPDTQYF. Here the CDR3 DNA reads TGTGCCAGCAACAAGCGGGAGGGCCCAGATACGCAGTATTTT. Full variable domain (outside the CDR3, taken from reference TRBV2 and TRBJ2-3): EPEVTQTPSHQVTQMGQEVILRCVPISNHLYFYWYRQILGQKVEFLVSFYNNEISEKSEIFDDQFSVERPDGSNFTLKIRSTKLEDSAMYFCASNKREGPDTQYFGPGTRLTVL.

The chain has TRBV5-4 and TRBJ2-3; 13 nucleotides line up with TRBD2. The CDR3 loop spans 16 amino acids. The germline V gene encodes CDR1 SGHNT and CDR2 YYREEE (reference sequence). V lost 4 bases and J lost 1; bases outside the gene matches: 3. CDR3 loop: CASSPGLAGGTDTQYF. The CDR3 DNA is TGTGCCAGCAGCCCTGGACTAGCGGGAGGCACAGATACGCAGTATTTT.

This sequence joins TRBV7-2 and TRBJ1-2; D call uncertain. With 4 bases removed from V and 3 bases from J, the gap between germline ends came to 9 bases. Germline lookup yields CDR1 SGHTA and CDR2 FQGNSA. CDR3 length equals 13 residues. The CDR3 is CASSSDTYYGYTF. The CDR3 coding sequence is TGTGCCAGCAGCTCCGACACCTACTATGGCTACACCTTC.

This chain joins TRBV27 and TRBJ1-6; no clear D. Per the germline V gene, CDR1 is MNHEY and CDR2 is SMNVEV (reference sequence). This CDR3 comprises 15 residues. V lost 6 bases and J 5 bases, leaving 14 bases between the germline ends. CDR3: CASSPAAPNNSPLHF. CDR3 bases: TGTGCCAGCAGCCCAGCCGCACCCAATAATTCACCCCTCCACTTT.